Given below is one T cell receptor (beta chain) in context. This is likely a read error, given that the CDR3 carries no conserved phenylalanine or tryptophan at its end. PBMCs came from 7.5 to 10 ml fresh peripheral blood. The data originate from a study of T cells in Graves' hyperthyroidism and ophthalmopathy. Amplified TCR beta CDR3 regions came from RNA transcripts. During a first-round RT-PCR of the TCR CDR3, the HTBI primer set was used. Each CDR3 protein is one row after TCRdb ran MiXCR on the multiplex PCR reads. Counted here are around 380,000 distinct CDR3 sequences, about 13% occurring once; the ten biggest clones make up roughly 20%. Between the trimmed V and J ends, which lost 11 bases and 3 bases, there was a span of 20 bases. Germline CDR1 reads SNHLY; CDR2 reads FYNNEI. The CDR3 is 14 amino acids.

This rearrangement joins TRBV2 to TRBJ2-7; D tentatively reads TRBD1 or TRBD2 (7 bases each). The clonotype comes from a man aged 30 to 45 with Graves' hyperthyroidism that later progressed to Graves' ophthalmopathy. Sequences were obtained from blood. The CDR3 bases are TGTGCCGGTAACAGGGGCGGGAGCTTCTACGAGCAGTACATC. This translates into CAGNRGGSFYEQYI.